Listed here are 14 T cell receptor beta chains from one sample, sequenced in a study of blood T cells in healthy people across ages. A second PCR of about 6 to 12 cycles used a sample-barcoded 5' primer and a J-beta primer mix. A single record per CDR3 protein comes from TCRdb applying MiXCR to the 5' RACE reads. The profile shows 550,000 to 700,000 distinct CDR3 sequences, 27% of them singletons. Sequencing was done on a sample of blood. Every receptor here comes from an older woman in good health.

The chain employs TRBV15 and TRBJ1-1, with 9 nucleotides matching TRBD1. V lost 3 bases to trimming and J lost 6 bases; unmatched junction nucleotides: 11. The CDR3 sequence is 16 residues long. Germline V gene sequence: CDR1 LNHNV, CDR2 YYDKDF (reference sequence). The CDR3 is CATSRGQGGRVAEAFF. CDR3 nucleotides: TGTGCCACCAGCAGGGGACAGGGAGGTAGAGTCGCTGAAGCTTTCTTT.

The rearrangement uses TRBV6-2 or TRBV6-3 and TRBJ2-1, with D perhaps matching TRBD2 (6 bases). Trimming stripped 2 bases from V and 7 bases from J, with 15 bases between. This CDR3 spans 15 amino acids. Per germline, CDR1 MNHEY and CDR2 SVGEGT. Here the CDR3 reads CASSYGGARSNEQFF. The CDR3, as DNA: TGTGCCAGCAGTTACGGCGGGGCCAGGTCAAATGAGCAGTTCTTC.

The chain employs TRBV19 and TRBJ1-2; 11 bases map to TRBD1. The length of the CDR3 is 14 residues. Germline CDR1 reads LNHDA; CDR2 reads SQIVND (reference sequence). Trimming took 5 bases from V and 5 from J; bases not matched to a gene: 4. The CDR3 DNA reads TGTGCCAGTAGTGTGGGACAGGGGGAATATGGCTACACCTTC. It translates to CASSVGQGEYGYTF.

This clonotype came up once. The chain couples TRBV9 to TRBJ2-6; no firm D call. Germline values: CDR1 SGDLS, CDR2 YYNGEE. V was pared by 0 bases and J by 4 bases, with 14 bases between. The CDR3 loop spans 17 amino acids. The CDR3 sequence: CASSVDVLPSGANVLTF. CDR3 bases: TGTGCCAGCAGCGTAGACGTTCTTCCCTCAGGGGCCAACGTCCTGACTTTC.

CDR3 nucleotides: TGTGCCTGGAGTTGGGGGCGTAACACTGAAGCTTTCTTT. This encodes CAWSWGRNTEAFF. The rearrangement joins TRBV30 to TRBJ1-1, with D perhaps TRBD1 (6 bases). The germline V and J ends were trimmed by 2 bases and 2 bases, with 9 bases remaining between them. From germline, CDR1 is GTSNPN and CDR2 SVGIG (reference sequence). This CDR3 is 13 amino acids long.

This clonotype showed up just a few times. V is TRBV4-3 and J is TRBJ2-1; 11 bases match TRBD2. With V trimmed by 4 bases and J by 5 bases, 4 bases remained unmatched. The CDR3 length is 15 residues. Germline V gene data show CDR1 as LGHNA and CDR2 as YSLEER. Written as DNA, the CDR3 is TGCGCCAGCAGCCCACTAGCGGGGGAACACAATGAGCAGTTCTTC. Protein sequence: CASSPLAGEHNEQFF.

CDR3 residues: CSARAGIGLANTGELFF. CDR3 bases: TGCAGTGCTAGAGCTGGGATCGGACTCGCGAACACCGGGGAGCTGTTTTTT. The chain links TRBV20-1 to TRBJ2-2, with TRBD2 as a possible D gene (5 bases). V lost 1 base to trimming and J lost 0 bases, with 15 bases between them. The CDR3 has 17 amino acids. CDR1 is DFQATT and CDR2 is SNEGSKA in the germline V gene (reference sequence).

V and J are TRBV4-1 and TRBJ2-1; TRBD2 is a possible D gene (6 bases). Germline V gives CDR1 MGHRA, CDR2 YSYEKL. The length of the CDR3 is 16 residues. V shed 0 bases and J shed 8 bases, with 17 bases lying between them. This CDR3 reads CASSQDGGAHVYEQFF. In DNA form, the CDR3 reads TGCGCCAGCAGCCAAGACGGAGGGGCCCACGTGTATGAGCAGTTCTTC.

Concerning this clonotype: The germline gene is not matched at one end of the junction; a read error may be the cause. The V gene is TRBV12-3 or TRBV12-4, the J gene TRBJ2-5; D not resolved. The CDR3 has 14 amino acids. In DNA form, the CDR3 reads TGTGCCAGCACCTCCGGACCTACCCAAGAGACCCAGTATTTC. The encoded protein is CASTSGPTQETQYF.

The chain links TRBV5-1 to TRBJ2-5; D gene unclear. The CDR3 has 15 residues. The ends were cut back, 2 bases at V and 4 bases at J, with 15 bases in the middle. Germline-derived CDR1 and CDR2 are SGHRS and YFSETQ. CDR3 nucleotides: TGCGCCAGCAGCTTCCGCCTCCCCAGTGGAGAGACCCAGTACTTC. Its translation: CASSFRLPSGETQYF.

The chain couples TRBV6-6 to TRBJ2-7; D may be TRBD1 (6 bases). CDR1 is MNHNY and CDR2 is SVGAGI in the germline V gene (reference sequence). The V end was cut by 6 bases, the J end by 1 base, with 10 bases between. This CDR3 spans 13 amino acids. The CDR3: CASRTGISYEQYF. The DNA for the CDR3 is TGTGCCAGCAGAACAGGGATATCCTACGAGCAGTACTTC.

There are a few counts of this clonotype. The chain couples TRBV7-8 to TRBJ2-5; no firm D call. The germline gives CDR1 SGHVS, CDR2 FQNEAQ. V was pared by 3 bases and J by 5 bases, with 13 bases between. This CDR3 is 14 amino acids long. The CDR3 sequence is CASSLHGEVETQYF. The CDR3 DNA sequence: TGTGCCAGCAGCTTGCATGGGGAAGTTGAGACCCAGTACTTC.

This clonotype has a handful of counts. The rearrangement links TRBV7-9 to TRBJ1-2, with D tentatively TRBD1 (6 bases). In germline, CDR1 is SEHNR, CDR2 FQNEAQ (reference sequence). Trimming took off 5 bases at V and 7 bases at J, with 23 bases between the two ends. The CDR3 is 16 residues long. The CDR3 loop reads CASSPAGLTGAGGYTF. CDR3 nucleotides: TGTGCCAGCAGCCCCGCGGGCCTCACGGGGGCGGGTGGCTACACCTTC.

The chain recombines TRBV29-1 with TRBJ1-2; TRBD1 aligns across 9 bases. The CDR3 has 14 residues. Trimming cost V 4 bases and J 4 bases; bases outside gene matches: 7. Germline V gene sequence: CDR1 SQVTM, CDR2 ANQGSEA. Here the CDR3 reads CSVGTGTGTYGYTF. For the CDR3, the DNA is TGCAGCGTTGGAACCGGGACAGGGACCTATGGCTACACCTTC.